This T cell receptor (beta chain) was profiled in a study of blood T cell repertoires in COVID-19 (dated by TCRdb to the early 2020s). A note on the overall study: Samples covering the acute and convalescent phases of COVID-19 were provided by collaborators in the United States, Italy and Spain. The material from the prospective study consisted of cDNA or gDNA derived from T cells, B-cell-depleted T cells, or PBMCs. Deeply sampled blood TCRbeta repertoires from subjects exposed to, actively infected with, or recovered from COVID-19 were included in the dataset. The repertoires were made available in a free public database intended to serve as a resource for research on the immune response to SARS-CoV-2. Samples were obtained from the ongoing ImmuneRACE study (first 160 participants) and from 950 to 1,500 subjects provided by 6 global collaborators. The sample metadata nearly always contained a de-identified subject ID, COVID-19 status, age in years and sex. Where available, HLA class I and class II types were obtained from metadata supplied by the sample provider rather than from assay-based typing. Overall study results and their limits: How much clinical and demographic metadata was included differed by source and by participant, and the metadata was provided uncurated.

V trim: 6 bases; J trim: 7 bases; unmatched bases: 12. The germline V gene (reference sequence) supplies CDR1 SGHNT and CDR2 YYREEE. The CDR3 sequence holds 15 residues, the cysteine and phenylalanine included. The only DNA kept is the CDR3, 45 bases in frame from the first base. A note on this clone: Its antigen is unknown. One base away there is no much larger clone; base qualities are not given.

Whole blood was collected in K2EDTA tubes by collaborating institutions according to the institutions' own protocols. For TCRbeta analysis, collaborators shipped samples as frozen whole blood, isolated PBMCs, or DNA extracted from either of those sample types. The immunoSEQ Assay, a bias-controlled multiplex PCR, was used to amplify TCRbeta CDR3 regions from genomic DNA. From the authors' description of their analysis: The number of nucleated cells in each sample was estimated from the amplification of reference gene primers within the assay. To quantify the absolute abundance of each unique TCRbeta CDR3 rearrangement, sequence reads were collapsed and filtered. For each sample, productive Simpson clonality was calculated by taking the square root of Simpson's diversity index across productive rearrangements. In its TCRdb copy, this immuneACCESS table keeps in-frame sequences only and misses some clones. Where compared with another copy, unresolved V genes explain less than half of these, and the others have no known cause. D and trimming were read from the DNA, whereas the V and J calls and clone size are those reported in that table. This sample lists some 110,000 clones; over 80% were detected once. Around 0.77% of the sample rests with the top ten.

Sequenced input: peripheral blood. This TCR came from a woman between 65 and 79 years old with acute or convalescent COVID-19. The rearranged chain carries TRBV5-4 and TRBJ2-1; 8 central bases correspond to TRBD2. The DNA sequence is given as TGTGCCAGCAACGAGCGGGGGCCCTTTGAGAATGAGCAGTTCTTC. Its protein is CASNERGPFENEQFF.